Listed below are T cell receptor beta chains from one sample, sequenced in a study of radiation and T cells in renal cell carcinoma. Measured with immunoSEQ multiplex PCR; TCRdb has only the in-frame clones, and not every one. The top ten hold 6.8% of the sample, which has some 60,000 clones, around three quarters seen once. The sample was blood, taken from a patient whose treatment included radiotherapy and nephrectomy. Receptors were obtained from a man aged 55 to 70 with renal cell carcinoma. Both conserved end residues are trimmed from each CDR3.

j_gene | v_gene | CDR3aa
TRBJ1-1 | TRBV10-3 | AISAGGDGAEAF
TRBJ1-4 | TRBV19 | ASSITLGQGNEKLF
TRBJ1-5 | TRBV19 | ASSIPSGTEQVLGQPQH
TRBJ2-7 | TRBV27 | ASSLSQTYEQY
TRBJ1-1 | TRBV6-5 | ASNLHGVGGTEAF
TRBJ2-3 | TRBV9 | ASSAGGRADTQY
TRBJ2-3 | TRBV11-2 | ASSASAGSDTQY
TRBJ2-1 | TRBV27 | ASSFRVEDNEQF
TRBJ2-1 | TRBV7-9 | ASSSTVSYNEQF
TRBJ1-1 | TRBV6-5 | ASSYFKNTEAF
TRBJ1-5 | TRBV7-8 | ASSLDLNSNQPQH
TRBJ1-1 | TRBV19 | ASSAIGQTNTEAF
TRBJ2-7 | TRBV6-5 | ASSHHRYYEQY
TRBJ1-4 | TRBV5-1 | ASSLLIWGRSEKLF
TRBJ2-5 | TRBV7-8 | ASSSGRGETQY
TRBJ1-1 | TRBV7-2 | ASREPGRNTEAF
TRBJ1-3 | TRBV5-6 | ASSITGEARSGNTIY
TRBJ1-2 | TRBV7-9 | ASSPRQGGDGYT
TRBJ2-1 | TRBV7-2 | ASSLVLAGGVAEQF
TRBJ2-7 | TRBV7-2 | ASSPGQGLYEQY
TRBJ1-2 | TRBV5-1 | ASSLRTGLDYGYT
TRBJ2-2 | TRBV19 | ASSKSWTDANTGELF
TRBJ2-2 | TRBV4-1 | ASSQDGLALAGELF
TRBJ1-2 | TRBV5-1 | ASSLGVAQGYT
TRBJ2-3 | TRBV7-9 | ASSMTGGGTDTQY
TRBJ2-5 | TRBV5-1 | ASSVGGLGASGGETQY
TRBJ2-1 | TRBV2 | ATRGTSGRAGF
TRBJ2-5 | TRBV7-2 | ASSLVGQAEETQY
TRBJ1-1 | TRBV7-3 | ASSPTRNTEAF